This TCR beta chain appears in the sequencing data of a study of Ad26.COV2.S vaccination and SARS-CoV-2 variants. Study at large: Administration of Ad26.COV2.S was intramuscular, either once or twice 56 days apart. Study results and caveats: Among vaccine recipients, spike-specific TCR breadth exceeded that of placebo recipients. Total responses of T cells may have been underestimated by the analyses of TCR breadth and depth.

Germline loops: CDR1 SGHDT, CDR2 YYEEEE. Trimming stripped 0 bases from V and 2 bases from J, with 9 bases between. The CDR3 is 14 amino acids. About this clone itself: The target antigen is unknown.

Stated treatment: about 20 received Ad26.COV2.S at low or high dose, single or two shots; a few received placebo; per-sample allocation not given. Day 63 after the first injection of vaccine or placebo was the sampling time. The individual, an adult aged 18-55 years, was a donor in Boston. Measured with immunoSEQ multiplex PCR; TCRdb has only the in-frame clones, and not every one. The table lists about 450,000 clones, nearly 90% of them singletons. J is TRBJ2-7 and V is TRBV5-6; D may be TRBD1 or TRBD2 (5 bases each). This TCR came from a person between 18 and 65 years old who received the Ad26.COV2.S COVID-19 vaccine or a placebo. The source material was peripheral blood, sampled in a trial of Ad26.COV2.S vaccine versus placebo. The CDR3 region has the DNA TGTGCCAGCAGCTTGGGAGGGGTAACCTACGAGCAGTACTTC. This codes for CASSLGGVTYEQYF.